The 11 T cell receptor beta chains listed next were all sequenced from one sample in a study of CD4 T cell repertoires in COVID-19. No culture step preceded sequencing of the ex vivo isolated memory T cells. The table came from immunoSEQ multiplex PCR; TCRdb's copy has only in-frame clones and leaves some out. Here the sample spans tens of thousands of clones, around 86% being singletons. The material sequenced was central memory CD4+ T cells from blood, taken before the COVID-19 pandemic. All receptors come from a human donor who had COVID-19.

The chain carries TRBV18 and TRBJ1-1, with 8 nucleotides matching TRBD1. The junction had 12 bases not matched to a gene; V was cut back by 4 bases and J by 5 bases. Germline lookup yields CDR1 KGHSH and CDR2 LQKENI. The CDR3 runs 16 residues. CDR3 sequence: CASSLGQGRLFTEAFF. The CDR3 DNA is TGTGCCAGCTCACTCGGACAGGGAAGGTTATTTACTGAAGCTTTCTTT.

There are a few counts of this clone. The chain couples TRBV10-1 to TRBJ1-1, with 8 bases matching TRBD1. The CDR3 is 18 residues long. Losses at the gene ends were 6 bases for V and 4 bases for J; bases not matched to a gene: 19. Per the germline V gene, CDR1 is WNHNN and CDR2 is SYGVQD (reference sequence). CDR3 bases: TGCGCCAGCAGACCTCCCGCTATATGTGGGACAGGACTCACTGAAGCTTTCTTT. It codes for CASRPPAICGTGLTEAFF.

This chain joins TRBV18 and TRBJ1-2; D might be TRBD1 (5 bases). The CDR3 runs 13 residues. V shed 5 bases and J shed 4 bases, with 11 bases lying between them. Per the germline V gene, CDR1 is KGHSH and CDR2 is LQKENI. The CDR3 sequence: CASSVGEAYGYTF. The CDR3, as DNA: TGTGCCAGCTCAGTGGGGGAGGCCTATGGCTACACCTTC.

The chain recombines TRBV19 with TRBJ2-3; 8 nucleotides line up with TRBD1. The germline V gene has CDR1 LNHDA and CDR2 SQIVND (reference sequence). V trimming: 4 bases; J trimming: 3 bases; junction bases outside the gene matches: 6. The CDR3 totals 15 residues. The CDR3 coding sequence is TGTGCCAGTAGTACTCAGGGGGCCGGGACAGATACGCAGTATTTT. It specifies CASSTQGAGTDTQYF.

The chain is built from TRBV6-5 and TRBJ1-1, with TRBD1 matching 9 bases. Germline CDR1 MNHEY, CDR2 SVGAGI. CDR3 length: 14 residues. The V segment lost 5 bases and the J segment 2 bases; nucleotides outside the gene matches: 3. CDR3 protein: CASSIQGANTEAFF. The CDR3 DNA is TGTGCCAGCAGTATACAGGGGGCTAACACTGAAGCTTTCTTT.

The gene calls are TRBV4-1 and TRBJ2-3, with TRBD2 identical over 10 bases. This CDR3 is 17 amino acids long. V was clipped by 4 bases and J by 4 bases; unmatched bases: 11. The germline CDR1 and CDR2 sequences are MGHRA and YSYEKL. Here the CDR3 reads CASSLTSGGAFSDTQYF. In DNA, the CDR3 is TGCGCCAGCAGCCTCACGAGCGGGGGGGCCTTCTCAGATACGCAGTATTTT.

The chain links TRBV11-2 to TRBJ2-7, with 10 bases identical to TRBD1. J lost 3 bases, V lost 8 bases, and 4 bases had no gene match. The CDR3 has 13 residues. The germline V gene has CDR1 SGHAT and CDR2 FQNNGV. CDR3 nucleotides: TGTGCCAGCCGCCGGACAGGGGGCTACGAGCAGTACTTC. This translates into CASRRTGGYEQYF.

CDR3 nucleotide sequence: TGTGCCAGCAGGATCCAGGAAATGAACACTGAAGCTTTCTTT. This codes for CASRIQEMNTEAFF. This rearrangement joins TRBV27 to TRBJ1-1, with D unresolved. Germline-derived CDR1 and CDR2 are MNHEY and SMNVEV (reference sequence). The CDR3 is 14 residues long. Between the trimmed V and J ends, which lost 6 bases and 0 bases, there was a span of 11 bases.

The chain has TRBV10-3 and TRBJ2-1; D is perhaps TRBD2 (5 bases). V lost 11 bases to trimming and J lost 3 bases, with 14 bases between them. The CDR3 sequence is 13 residues long. From germline, CDR1 is ENHRY and CDR2 SYGVKD. The chain's CDR3 is CALSASGYNEQFF. The DNA of the CDR3 is TGTGCCTTGTCGGCAAGCGGCTACAATGAGCAGTTCTTC.

The chain carries TRBV30 and TRBJ2-2, with TRBD2 matching 7 bases. With 4 bases clipped from V and 5 bases from J, the junction kept 13 bases outside the gene matches. CDR1 is GTSNPN, CDR2 SVGIG, per germline (reference sequence). The CDR3 runs to 16 residues. CDR3 bases: TGTGCCTGGACCTTAGGCCGGGGGAGGGGAACCGGGGAGCTGTTTTTT. As protein: CAWTLGRGRGTGELFF.

V usage is TRBV6-6 and J usage is TRBJ1-1; D ambiguous. From germline, CDR1 is MNHNY and CDR2 SVGAGI (reference sequence). The germline V and J ends were trimmed by 7 bases and 5 bases, with 17 bases remaining between them. The CDR3 runs 14 residues. DNA for the CDR3: TGTGCCAGCACCCCTGGACTCCCTCGGACTGAAGCTTTCTTT. It codes for CASTPGLPRTEAFF.